A single sample gave rise to the 13 T cell receptor beta chains below, sequenced in a study of beta chain features in type 1 diabetes (dated by TCRdb to between 2017 and 2018). Library preparation used the immunoSEQ multiplex PCR assay. The entire amount of isolated RNA was reverse transcribed using the High Capacity cDNA Reverse Transcription Kit, so the sequenced TCRB transcripts were expressed ones. Not all clones reach the TCRdb copy of this immuneACCESS table, which keeps in-frame sequences only. Checked studies attribute under half of the gap to unresolved V genes and leave the rest unexplained. The sample table lists 150,000 to 180,000 clones, roughly 8.1% of them with a count of one. The ten largest clones take up 0.5% to 0.65% of the sample. Sequenced input: central memory CD4+ T cells from blood. The receptor source for this set is a man aged 18 to 29 in good health.

This clone was recorded a few times. V and J are TRBV18 and TRBJ2-6, with D maybe TRBD1 (5 bases). The CDR3 is 19 amino acids. The germline gives CDR1 KGHSH, CDR2 LQKENI. V lost 2 bases, J lost 0 bases, and 17 bases lay in between. CDR3: CASSPRIGRGHSGANVLTF. Here the CDR3 DNA reads TGTGCCAGCTCACCAAGGATAGGGCGAGGACACTCTGGGGCCAACGTCCTGACTTTC.

The chain joins TRBV7-9 to TRBJ2-7, with D tentatively TRBD2 (5 bases). This CDR3 is built from 14 residues. CDR1 is SEHNR, CDR2 FQNEAQ, per germline (reference sequence). V was clipped by 2 bases and J by 2 bases, with 10 bases between them. CDR3 sequence (DNA): TGTGCCAGCAGCTTATCCCAACTAGCCTACGAGCAGTACTTC. It encodes CASSLSQLAYEQYF.

The rearrangement joins TRBV7-2 to TRBJ2-7, with 16 nucleotides matching TRBD2. V shed 3 bases and J 4 bases; nucleotides not matched to a gene: 6. Germline CDR1 SGHTA, CDR2 FQGNSA. This CDR3 is 17 amino acids long. CDR3 nucleotide sequence: TGTGCCAGCAGCTTTGGGACTAGCGGGAGGGCCGGGTACGAGCAGTACTTC. Protein product: CASSFGTSGRAGYEQYF.

J is TRBJ2-1 and V is TRBV21-1; whether TRBD1, the table's D call, matches the DNA was not checked. TRBV21-1 represents a pseudogene. This CDR3 has 14 residues. The DNA of the CDR3 is TGTGCCAGCAGCACGGGACAGGGGAAGAATGAGCAGTTCTTC. Translation: CASSTGQGKNEQFF.

V usage is TRBV25-1 and J usage is TRBJ2-1, with 7 bases that match TRBD2. CDR1 is MGHDK and CDR2 is SYGVNS in the germline V gene. Germline trimming cut 7 bases from V and 4 bases from J; bases unmatched to any gene: 7. The CDR3 is made up of 14 amino acids. Here the CDR3 reads CASKRGETYNEQFF. CDR3 DNA sequence: TGTGCCAGCAAACGGGGGGAGACATACAATGAGCAGTTCTTC.

The chain joins TRBV6-5 to TRBJ2-1, with unresolved D. CDR1 is MNHEY, CDR2 SVGAGI, per germline. CDR3 length equals 16 residues. The ends were cut back, 0 bases at V and 6 bases at J, with 15 bases in the middle. CDR3 DNA: TGTGCCAGCAGTTACTCCCCTGGGCTGGCGACCAATGAGCAGTTCTTC. Translated, it gives CASSYSPGLATNEQFF.

This clone was observed at least ten times. The rearrangement links TRBV7-3 to TRBJ2-3, with 9 bases identical to TRBD1. Germline-derived CDR1 and CDR2 are SGHTA and FQGTGA. The V and J ends lost 2 bases and 2 bases, in that order; junction bases with no gene match: 5. This CDR3 has 16 residues. The DNA for the CDR3 is TGTGCCAGCAGCTTAGTGGGGACAGGGAACACAGATACGCAGTATTTT. Residues: CASSLVGTGNTDTQYF.

In its sample, this clone was seen a few times. This chain joins TRBV7-2 and TRBJ2-1; D might be TRBD2 (6 bases). The CDR3 runs to 15 residues. Trimming pared 1 base from V and 1 base from J, leaving 8 bases between. Germline CDR1 SGHTA, CDR2 FQGNSA. This CDR3 is CASSLDGTSYNEQFF. The CDR3 DNA reads as TGTGCCAGCAGCTTAGACGGGACTTCCTACAATGAGCAGTTCTTC.

This clone has just a few counts. This chain links TRBV19 with TRBJ1-5, with D perhaps TRBD1 (5 bases). With 3 bases removed from V and 1 base from J, the gap between germline ends came to 10 bases. This CDR3 has 15 residues. Per the germline V gene, CDR1 is LNHDA and CDR2 is SQIVND (reference sequence). CDR3 loop: CASSMQGPSNQPQHF. CDR3 nucleotides: TGTGCCAGTAGTATGCAGGGTCCGAGCAATCAGCCCCAGCATTTT.

The chain couples TRBV2 to TRBJ1-2, with D perhaps matching TRBD1 (5 bases). Trimming shortened V by 7 bases and J by 3 bases, and 15 bases separated the two germline ends. The V gene's germline CDR1 is SNHLY and CDR2 FYNNEI. CDR3 size: 14 residues. The CDR3 sequence: CASTPWGVDYGYTF. The CDR3 bases are TGTGCCAGCACCCCCTGGGGGGTGGACTATGGCTACACCTTC.

The table lists this clone with a few counts. J is TRBJ2-6 and V is TRBV12-1; TRBD1 is the table's D call, not checked against the DNA. TRBV12-1 is termed a pseudogene. CDR3 length: 17 residues. CDR3 in DNA: TGTGCCAGCAGCTCAGGGACACTAACCTCTGGGGCCAACGTCCTGACTTTC. Protein sequence: CASSSGTLTSGANVLTF.

The chain links TRBV6-5 to TRBJ2-7, with D uncertain. The ends were cut back, 5 bases at V and 5 bases at J, with 10 bases in the middle. Per germline, CDR1 MNHEY and CDR2 SVGAGI. The CDR3 totals 12 residues. CDR3 DNA sequence: TGTGCCAGCAGTCCCCGCCAGAACGAGCAGTACTTC. It codes for CASSPRQNEQYF.

This CDR3 reads CASSPYRGRTDTQYF. The CDR3 region has the DNA TGTGCCAGCAGCCCCTACAGGGGTAGGACAGATACGCAGTATTTT. V usage is TRBV7-9 and J usage is TRBJ2-3, with 7 bases matching TRBD1. CDR3 length equals 15 residues. Germline loops: CDR1 SEHNR, CDR2 FQNEAQ (reference sequence). V lost 5 bases and J lost 3; bases outside the gene matches: 8.